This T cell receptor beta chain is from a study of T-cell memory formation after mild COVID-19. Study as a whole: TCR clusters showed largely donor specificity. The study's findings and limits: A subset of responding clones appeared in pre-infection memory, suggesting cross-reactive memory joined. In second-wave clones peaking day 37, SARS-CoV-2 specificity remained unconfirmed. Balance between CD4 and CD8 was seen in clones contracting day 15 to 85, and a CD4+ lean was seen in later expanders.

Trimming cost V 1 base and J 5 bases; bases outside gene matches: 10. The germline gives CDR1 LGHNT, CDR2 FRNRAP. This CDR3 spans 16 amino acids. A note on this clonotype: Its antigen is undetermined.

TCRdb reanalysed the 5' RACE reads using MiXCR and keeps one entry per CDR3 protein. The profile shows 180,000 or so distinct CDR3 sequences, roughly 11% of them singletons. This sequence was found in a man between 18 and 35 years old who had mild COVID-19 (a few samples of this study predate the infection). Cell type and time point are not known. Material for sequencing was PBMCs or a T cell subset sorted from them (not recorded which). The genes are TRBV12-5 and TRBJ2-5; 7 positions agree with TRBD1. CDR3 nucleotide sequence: TGTGCTAGTGGTTTGGGGAGACGGGACAGAGGGGAGACCCAGTACTTC. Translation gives CASGLGRRDRGETQYF.